These 18 T cell receptor beta chains originate from one sample sequenced in a study of T cells expressing NK-cell markers. With the 5' RACE reads reprocessed, TCRdb shows one record per CDR3 protein and no DNA. The listing contains about half a million distinct CDR3 sequences. Sample: blood T cells: a sorted CD56 or NKG2C T cell subset, CD4+ or CD8+ T cells, or bulk PBMC T cells (not recorded which). Receptors originate from a woman in her 50s in good health.

The rearrangement joins TRBV11-3 to TRBJ2-1; TCRdb selects TRBD2, and the lack of DNA leaves this call unchecked. CDR3 length equals 15 residues. Germline values: CDR1 SGHNT, CDR2 YENEEA. This chain's CDR3 is CASSSPQGTGDEQFF.

The chain joins TRBV6-8 to TRBJ2-7. CDR1 and CDR2 from the germline V gene are MNHGY and SAAAGT. The CDR3 loop spans 14 amino acids. The CDR3 loop is CGDVATGASYEQYF.

The chain is built from TRBV19 and TRBJ2-7; with no DNA, the TCRdb D assignment of TRBD1 cannot be verified. Germline CDR1 and CDR2: LNHDA and SQIVND (reference sequence). The CDR3 extends over 17 amino acids. This CDR3 reads CASSLSGTGTSGWEQYF.

The chain couples TRBV10-3 to TRBJ2-5; the D call from TCRdb, TRBD2, cannot be confirmed without DNA. The CDR3 contains 14 residues. CDR1 ENHRY and CDR2 SYGVKD come from the germline V gene. The chain's CDR3 is CAISAGTTSKTQYF.

The chain couples TRBV9 to TRBJ1-1. Germline lookup yields CDR1 SGDLS and CDR2 YYNGEE. The CDR3 spans 14 residues. The chain's CDR3 is CASSVGGSSAEAFF.

The J gene is TRBJ2-2, the V gene TRBV4-1; the D gene TCRdb calls, TRBD2, cannot be checked with no DNA. CDR3 length: 16 amino acids. Germline V gene sequence: CDR1 MGHRA, CDR2 YSYEKL. This chain's CDR3 is CASSQVTRSATGELFF.

The V and J genes are TRBV18 and TRBJ2-5; TCRdb calls TRBD2, which cannot be checked without DNA. Looked up from germline, CDR1 is KGHSH and CDR2 is LQKENI. The CDR3 covers 17 residues. The CDR3: CASSPNHKTSGSETQYF.

This chain joins TRBV10-3 and TRBJ2-7. CDR3 length: 13 amino acids. CDR1 and CDR2 from the germline V gene are ENHRY and SYGVKD. CDR3 residues: CAISSARTYEQYF.

The chain is built from TRBV7-2 and TRBJ1-1. The V gene's germline CDR1 is SGHTA and CDR2 FQGNSA. The length of the CDR3 is 13 residues. The CDR3 reads CASSLVRAGEAFF.

The genes are TRBV10-1 and TRBJ1-1; the D gene TCRdb calls, TRBD1, cannot be checked with no DNA. The germline V gene has CDR1 WNHNN and CDR2 SYGVQD (reference sequence). The CDR3 consists of 13 residues. The CDR3 protein is CASGGRGGTEAFF.

V gene TRBV6-1 combines with J gene TRBJ1-3; TCRdb returns TRBD1, unconfirmable since there is no DNA. The germline gives CDR1 MNHNS, CDR2 SASEGT. The CDR3 sequence is 14 residues long. The chain's CDR3 is CASSVGREGNTIYF.

The V and J genes are TRBV12-3 or TRBV12-4 and TRBJ2-5; TCRdb names TRBD2, which stays unverified in the absence of DNA. This CDR3 region has 15 residues. This CDR3 reads CASSLLRDLRETQYF.

The chain recombines TRBV10-3 with TRBJ2-1; absent DNA, TCRdb's TRBD1 call cannot be checked. The CDR3 contains 15 residues. Germline assignment: CDR1 ENHRY and CDR2 SYGVKD. CDR3 amino acids: CAISESGGANNEQFF.

The chain couples TRBV5-1 to TRBJ2-5; as DNA is missing, the TRBD2 call by TCRdb cannot be tested. CDR3 size: 16 residues. The germline V gene encodes CDR1 SGHRS and CDR2 YFSETQ. CDR3 loop: CASSLILAGSKETQYF.

The V call is TRBV6-4, the J call TRBJ2-1. Germline CDR1 reads MRHNA; CDR2 reads SNTAGT. The length of the CDR3 is 13 residues. This CDR3 reads CASSYWPYNEQFF.

This chain connects TRBV20-1 to TRBJ2-3; TCRdb indicates TRBD2, and absent DNA this call remains unverified. This CDR3 comprises 17 residues. Per the germline V gene, CDR1 is DFQATT and CDR2 is SNEGSKA (reference sequence). CDR3 loop: CSARDLFEVGGTDTQYF.

The chain employs TRBV7-9 and TRBJ2-1; the TCRdb D gene call, TRBD2, has no DNA to confirm it. There are 14 residues in the CDR3. Germline loops: CDR1 SEHNR, CDR2 FQNEAQ (reference sequence). CDR3 amino acids: CASSPLEARNEQFF.

The chain carries TRBV9 and TRBJ1-3; the D gene TCRdb calls, TRBD1, cannot be checked with no DNA. The V gene's germline CDR1 is SGDLS and CDR2 YYNGEE. This CDR3 region has 16 residues. This chain's CDR3 is CASSPEGGSSGNTIYF. Together with reference TRBV9 and TRBJ1-3, the CDR3 gives the full variable domain: DSGVTQTPKHLITATGQRVTLRCSPRSGDLSVYWYQQSLDQGLQFLIQYYNGEERAKGNILERFSAQQFPDLHSELNLSSLELGDSALYFCASSPEGGSSGNTIYFGEGSWLTVV.